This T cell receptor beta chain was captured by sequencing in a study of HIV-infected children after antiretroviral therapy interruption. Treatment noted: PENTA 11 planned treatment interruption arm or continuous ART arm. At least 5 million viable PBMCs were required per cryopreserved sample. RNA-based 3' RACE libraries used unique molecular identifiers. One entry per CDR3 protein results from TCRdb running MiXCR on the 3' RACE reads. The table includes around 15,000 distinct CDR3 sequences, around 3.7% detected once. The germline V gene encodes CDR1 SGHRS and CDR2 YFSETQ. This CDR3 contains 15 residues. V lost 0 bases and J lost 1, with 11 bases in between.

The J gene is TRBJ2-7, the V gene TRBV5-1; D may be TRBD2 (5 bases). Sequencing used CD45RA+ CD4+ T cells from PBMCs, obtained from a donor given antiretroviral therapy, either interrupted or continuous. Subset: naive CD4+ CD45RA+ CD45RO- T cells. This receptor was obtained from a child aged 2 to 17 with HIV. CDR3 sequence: CASSLGEGPSYEQYF. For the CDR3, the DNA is TGCGCCAGCAGCTTGGGAGAGGGCCCTTCCTACGAGCAGTACTTC. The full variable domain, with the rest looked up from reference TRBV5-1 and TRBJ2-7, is KAGVTQTPRYLIKTRGQQVTLSCSPISGHRSVSWYQQTPGQGLQFLFEYFSETQRNKGNFPGRFSGRQFSNSRSEMNVSTLELGDSALYLCASSLGEGPSYEQYFGPGTRLTVT.